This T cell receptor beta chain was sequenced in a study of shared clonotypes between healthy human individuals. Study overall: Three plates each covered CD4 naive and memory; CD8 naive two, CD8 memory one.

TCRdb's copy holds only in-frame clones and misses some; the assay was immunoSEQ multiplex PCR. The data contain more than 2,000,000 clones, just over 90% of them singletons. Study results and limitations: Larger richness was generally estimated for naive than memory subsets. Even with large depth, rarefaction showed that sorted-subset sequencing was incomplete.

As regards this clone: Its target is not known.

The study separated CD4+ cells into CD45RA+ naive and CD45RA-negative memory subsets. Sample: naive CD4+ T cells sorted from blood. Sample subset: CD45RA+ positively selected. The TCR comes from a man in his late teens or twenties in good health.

This chain's CDR3 is CASSRIGTSYEQYF. CDR3 in DNA: TGTGCCAGCAGCCGGATCGGGACCTCCTACGAGCAGTACTTC. The rearrangement joins TRBV9 to TRBJ2-7; D is possibly TRBD1 or TRBD2 (5 bases each). V was pared by 4 bases and J by 0 bases, with 11 bases between. Germline V gives CDR1 SGDLS, CDR2 YYNGEE. The CDR3 runs 14 residues.